Listed below are T cell receptor beta chains from one sample, sequenced in a study of T cell responses to AZD1222 COVID-19 vaccine. Profiled with immunoSEQ multiplex PCR; TCRdb holds only in-frame clones, not every one. The sample lists about 98,000 clones, more than 70% occurring once. The sample consisted of peripheral blood, taken on day 0 of AZD1222 vaccination. The receptors were sampled from an adult in good health. Both conserved end residues are part of each CDR3. The listing skips clone size in some rows; elsewhere it reads once, few, many or a size class.

CDR3 protein: CASSLEGINQPQHF
J gene: TRBJ1-5
clone size: once
V gene: TRBV27

CDR3 protein: CASSPSTPGSGNTIYF
J gene: TRBJ1-3
clone size: NA
V gene: TRBV3-1/TRBV3-2

CDR3 protein: CASQREANTGELFF
J gene: TRBJ2-2
clone size: NA
V gene: TRBV5-1

CDR3 protein: CASSLGDSQGYTF
J gene: TRBJ1-2
clone size: NA
V gene: TRBV5-1

CDR3 protein: CASGRSGADTQYF
J gene: TRBJ2-3
clone size: NA
V gene: TRBV12-5

CDR3 protein: CASSLIAGGGETQYF
J gene: TRBJ2-5
clone size: NA
V gene: TRBV5-1

CDR3 protein: CASSISDNSNQPQHF
J gene: TRBJ1-5
clone size: NA
V gene: TRBV19

CDR3 protein: CASSEQLVAGIQYF
J gene: TRBJ2-4
clone size: NA
V gene: TRBV2

CDR3 protein: CASSRQMNTEAFF
J gene: TRBJ1-1
clone size: NA
V gene: TRBV28

CDR3 protein: CASKPGRRAYGYTF
J gene: TRBJ1-2
clone size: NA
V gene: TRBV19

CDR3 protein: CASSLGDYEQFF
J gene: TRBJ2-1
clone size: NA
V gene: TRBV11-3

CDR3 protein: CASSSQGSHSYEQYF
J gene: TRBJ2-7
clone size: once
V gene: TRBV7-7

CDR3 protein: CASGRDNTGELFF
J gene: TRBJ2-2
clone size: NA
V gene: TRBV12-5

CDR3 protein: CASRYRKLRQGRINEKLFF
J gene: TRBJ1-4
clone size: NA
V gene: TRBV28

CDR3 protein: CAVKTGVNSPLHF
J gene: TRBJ1-6
clone size: NA
V gene: TRBV11-3

CDR3 protein: CASNPQRSEGNTIYF
J gene: TRBJ1-3
clone size: NA
V gene: TRBV19

CDR3 protein: CASSLTDTQYF
J gene: TRBJ2-3
clone size: NA
V gene: TRBV7-9

CDR3 protein: CASSLQGTGSANQPQHF
J gene: TRBJ1-5
clone size: medium-sized
V gene: TRBV7-2

CDR3 protein: CASSDSIRDTQYF
J gene: TRBJ2-3
clone size: NA
V gene: TRBV6-4

CDR3 protein: CASSVGLGYEQYF
J gene: TRBJ2-7
clone size: NA
V gene: TRBV9

CDR3 protein: CASSLSASRVGAENYGYTF
J gene: TRBJ1-2
clone size: NA
V gene: TRBV7-8

CDR3 protein: CASSLDSNQPQHF
J gene: TRBJ1-5
clone size: NA
V gene: TRBV6-6

CDR3 protein: CASGPGTGRDTEAFF
J gene: TRBJ1-1
clone size: NA
V gene: TRBV12-5

CDR3 protein: CASSLGPQGSNSPLHF
J gene: TRBJ1-6
clone size: NA
V gene: TRBV5-1

CDR3 protein: CASSSGQPGAYTF
J gene: TRBJ1-2
clone size: few
V gene: TRBV12-3/TRBV12-4

CDR3 protein: CASSARAYGYTF
J gene: TRBJ1-2
clone size: NA
V gene: TRBV9

CDR3 protein: CASSSHQGSTDTQYF
J gene: TRBJ2-3
clone size: NA
V gene: TRBV28

CDR3 protein: CASSTGPSLDNEQFF
J gene: TRBJ2-1
clone size: NA
V gene: TRBV27

CDR3 protein: CASSVGRVPSPLHF
J gene: TRBJ1-6
clone size: NA
V gene: TRBV9

CDR3 protein: CASSPGLAGGNEQFF
J gene: TRBJ2-1
clone size: NA
V gene: TRBV18

CDR3 protein: CASSGGPFNSPLHF
J gene: TRBJ1-6
clone size: once
V gene: TRBV28

CDR3 protein: CASREEGGASGWSIYF
J gene: TRBJ1-3
clone size: once
V gene: TRBV19

CDR3 protein: CASSLSAGGPGGELFF
J gene: TRBJ2-2
clone size: NA
V gene: TRBV5-6

CDR3 protein: CASSFGLPANYGYTF
J gene: TRBJ1-2
clone size: few
V gene: TRBV11-3

CDR3 protein: CAIKEGMNTEAFF
J gene: TRBJ1-1
clone size: NA
V gene: TRBV10-3

CDR3 protein: CASSSLGATDTQYF
J gene: TRBJ2-3
clone size: NA
V gene: TRBV3-1/TRBV3-2

CDR3 protein: CATSDPGLHRDTQYF
J gene: TRBJ2-3
clone size: once
V gene: TRBV24-1

CDR3 protein: CATSRAGGPANYGYTF
J gene: TRBJ1-2
clone size: NA
V gene: TRBV15

CDR3 protein: CASSRGQAEAFF
J gene: TRBJ1-1
clone size: NA
V gene: TRBV7-9

CDR3 protein: CASSPTAGRGQPQHF
J gene: TRBJ1-5
clone size: NA
V gene: TRBV28

CDR3 protein: CASSPTSQGYNEQFF
J gene: TRBJ2-1
clone size: NA
V gene: TRBV28

CDR3 protein: CASSIGGSLEKLFF
J gene: TRBJ1-4
clone size: NA
V gene: TRBV19

CDR3 protein: CASSIRYRGATNYEQYF
J gene: TRBJ2-7
clone size: once
V gene: TRBV6-2/TRBV6-3

CDR3 protein: CASSLVTGENTEAFF
J gene: TRBJ1-1
clone size: NA
V gene: TRBV5-1

CDR3 protein: CASSPSGSQETQYF
J gene: TRBJ2-5
clone size: NA
V gene: TRBV7-3

CDR3 protein: CASSRLSNTEAFF
J gene: TRBJ1-1
clone size: NA
V gene: TRBV3-1/TRBV3-2

CDR3 protein: CASSIGWRGPIEYNEQFF
J gene: TRBJ2-1
clone size: NA
V gene: TRBV19

CDR3 protein: CASSLAWGYNQPQHF
J gene: TRBJ1-5
clone size: NA
V gene: TRBV5-5

CDR3 protein: CASSRSGNYEQYF
J gene: TRBJ2-7
clone size: NA
V gene: TRBV7-3

CDR3 protein: CASSQGSFGNQPQHF
J gene: TRBJ1-5
clone size: NA
V gene: TRBV4-3

CDR3 protein: CASSQVGNGLAAYNEQFF
J gene: TRBJ2-1
clone size: NA
V gene: TRBV4-1

CDR3 protein: CASSYRRDQPQHF
J gene: TRBJ1-5
clone size: NA
V gene: TRBV6-5

CDR3 protein: CASSDRYNEQFF
J gene: TRBJ2-1
clone size: NA
V gene: TRBV19

CDR3 protein: CASSLQDGQPQHF
J gene: TRBJ1-5
clone size: NA
V gene: TRBV7-9

CDR3 protein: CASSYGGGKVGKLFF
J gene: TRBJ1-4
clone size: NA
V gene: TRBV28